The 27 T cell receptor beta chains presented below share a single source sample, sequenced in a study of CD8+CD57+ T cells in acquired aplastic anemia. Genomic DNA, serving as template, underwent TCR beta VDJ and CDR3 profiling. TCRdb reanalysed the reads using MiXCR and keeps one entry per CDR3 protein. Here the sample spans some 410,000 distinct CDR3 sequences, under 80% being singletons. What was sequenced was sorted CD4+, CD8+, or CD8+CD57+ T cells (not recorded which) from PBMCs. These receptors were taken from a human donor in good health, serving as a control.

The V call is TRBV20-1, the J call TRBJ2-2; 8 positions agree with TRBD1. V lost 3 bases to trimming and J lost 6 bases; unmatched junction nucleotides: 12. The CDR3 is made up of 16 amino acids. Germline loops: CDR1 DFQATT, CDR2 SNEGSKA (reference sequence). This CDR3 reads CSASPGGYSIAGELFF. DNA of the CDR3: TGCAGTGCTAGTCCAGGGGGCTATTCTATAGCCGGGGAGCTGTTTTTT.

This chain connects TRBV7-8 to TRBJ2-6; 8 positions agree with TRBD1. Germline CDR1 is SGHVS and CDR2 is FQNEAQ. The CDR3 is made up of 14 amino acids. The V gene end was trimmed by 7 bases and the J gene end by 4 bases; junction bases not matched to a gene: 3. This chain's CDR3 is CASTPGGGANVLTF. CDR3 nucleotides: TGTGCCAGCACCCCAGGGGGCGGGGCCAACGTCCTGACTTTC.

Turning to this clonotype: An end of the junction does not agree with germline; a read error may underlie this. The genes are TRBV15 and TRBJ2-7, with D maybe TRBD1 (8 bases). Germline loops: CDR1 LNHNV, CDR2 YYDKDF (reference sequence). The CDR3 extends over 15 amino acids. The CDR3 DNA reads TGTGCCAGCAGCTTAGGTACAGGGGGAGGGTACGGGCAGTACTTC. It specifies CASSLGTGGGYGQYF.

The chain combines TRBV10-3 with TRBJ2-2, with TRBD2 as a possible D gene (7 bases). The germline V gene encodes CDR1 ENHRY and CDR2 SYGVKD. The V end lost 11 bases, the J end lost 6 bases, and 22 bases lay between the germline ends. The CDR3 has 15 amino acids. The CDR3 DNA reads TGTGCCCCCATGGGGGGGGGGGCCCGCCCCGGGGAGCTGTTTTTT. This encodes CAPMGGGARPGELFF.

This chain uses TRBV2 with TRBJ2-5, with a weak D call TRBD1 (5 bases). Looked up from germline, CDR1 is SNHLY and CDR2 is FYNNEI. Trimming took 7 bases from V and 5 from J, leaving 8 bases between them. The CDR3 covers 11 residues. Written as DNA, the CDR3 is TGTGCCAGCACACAGGTCGAGACCCAGTACTTC. This translates into CASTQVETQYF.

The J gene is TRBJ2-1, the V gene TRBV29-1, with unresolved D. In germline, CDR1 is SQVTM, CDR2 ANQGSEA. The CDR3 totals 11 residues. V lost 6 bases, J lost 5 bases, and 8 bases lay in between. The CDR3 coding sequence is TGCAGCGTGAGGCCGAACAATGAGCAGTTCTTC. It yields the protein CSVRPNNEQFF.

As regards this clonotype: It is likely a read error, because the conserved phenylalanine at the end of the CDR3 is missing. The DNA is omitted, as the CDR3 cannot be located on it reliably, and the CDR3 follows TCRdb's listing. V is TRBV19 and J is TRBJ1-6; TRBD1 is the table's D call, not checked against the DNA. The germline CDR1 and CDR2 sequences are LNHDA and SQIVND (reference sequence). The CDR3 is 16 residues long, ends included. The CDR3 sequence: CASSVDREVQPQHFRV.

This clonotype was seen just once. The chain has TRBV12-3 or TRBV12-4 and TRBJ1-1; D unresolved. CDR3 length: 15 residues. V lost 4 bases to trimming and J lost 4 bases, with 16 bases between them. DNA for the CDR3: TGTGCCAGCAGTTCTCTCGCGGTCGGTGGCACTGAAGCTTTCTTT. Translating gives CASSSLAVGGTEAFF.

The chain uses TRBV7-9 and TRBJ1-2; possibly TRBD1 for D (5 bases). Trimming removed 5 bases from V and 7 bases from J, with 17 bases in between. The germline V gene encodes CDR1 SEHNR and CDR2 FQNEAQ (reference sequence). The CDR3 runs 14 residues. As DNA, the CDR3 is TGTGCCAGCAGCATCTGGGGCGAAGGGGCTGGCTACACCTTC. This sequence encodes CASSIWGEGAGYTF.

The chain has TRBV5-1 and TRBJ2-6; D is ambiguous. Germline assignment: CDR1 SGHRS and CDR2 YFSETQ. The CDR3 contains 15 residues. Trimming left V 4 bases short and J 8 bases short, with 16 bases between. The DNA of the CDR3 is TGCGCCAGCAGCATGACGGTGTACGGACCCAACGTCCTGACTTTC. Encoded protein: CASSMTVYGPNVLTF.

This clonotype occurred a few times. The chain links TRBV29-1 to TRBJ1-2; 8 positions agree with TRBD1. Germline V lookup: CDR1 SQVTM, CDR2 ANQGSEA. This CDR3 is built from 13 residues. V lost 6 bases to trimming and J lost 4 bases; unmatched junction nucleotides: 7. The chain's CDR3 is CSVSDRDSYGYTF. The CDR3 region has the DNA TGCAGCGTATCGGACAGGGACTCCTATGGCTACACCTTC.

There are many counts of this clonotype. V gene TRBV6-5 combines with J gene TRBJ1-1, with 8 bases fitting TRBD1. The length of the CDR3 is 13 residues. With 9 bases clipped from V and 4 bases from J, the junction kept 7 bases outside the gene matches. Per the germline V gene, CDR1 is MNHEY and CDR2 is SVGAGI. The CDR3 sequence: CASNTGGITEAFF. The CDR3 coding sequence is TGTGCCAGTAACACAGGGGGGATCACTGAAGCTTTCTTT.

The count of this clonotype is one. The genes are TRBV7-8 and TRBJ1-2; tentatively, D is TRBD1 (6 bases). The CDR3 loop spans 13 amino acids. The germline CDR1 and CDR2 sequences are SGHVS and FQNEAQ. V shed 2 bases and J shed 4 bases, with 8 bases lying between them. CDR3 in amino acids: CASSLSQGYGYTF. DNA of the CDR3: TGTGCCAGCAGCTTATCACAGGGCTATGGCTACACCTTC. The full variable domain, its missing parts supplied by reference TRBV7-8 and TRBJ1-2, is GAGVSQSPRYKVAKRGQDVALRCDPISGHVSLFWYQQALGQGPEFLTYFQNEAQLDKSGLPSDRFFAERPEGSVSTLKIQRTQQEDSAVYLCASSLSQGYGYTFGSGTRLTVV.

V is TRBV5-6 and J is TRBJ1-6; a possible D gene is TRBD1 (6 bases). The V and J ends lost 2 bases and 5 bases respectively, with 17 bases between them. Looked up from germline, CDR1 is SGHDT and CDR2 is YYEEEE. CDR3 length: 17 amino acids. CDR3 amino acids: CASSLGGRRADNSPLHF. For the CDR3, the DNA is TGTGCCAGCAGCTTAGGGGGACGGCGCGCAGATAATTCACCCCTCCACTTT.

Only a few counts were recorded for this clonotype. The gene calls are TRBV20-1 and TRBJ2-1, with D uncertain. Germline CDR1 is DFQATT and CDR2 is SNEGSKA (reference sequence). This CDR3 is 15 amino acids long. The V gene lost 6 bases and the J gene lost 0 bases, with 15 bases spanning the gap. CDR3 protein: CSASHWASSYNEQFF. CDR3 DNA: TGCAGTGCGAGCCATTGGGCGAGCTCCTACAATGAGCAGTTCTTC.

This clonotype was detected only a few times. The chain combines TRBV20-1 with TRBJ2-3, with D perhaps matching TRBD2 (5 bases). The V gene's germline CDR1 is DFQATT and CDR2 SNEGSKA (reference sequence). The CDR3 consists of 13 residues. Trimming left V 5 bases short and J 2 bases short, with 11 bases between. CDR3 nucleotide sequence: TGCAGTGCTGGGAGCGGTCCCACAGATACGCAGTATTTT. Protein sequence: CSAGSGPTDTQYF.

CDR3 residues: CASSQDSSQDRGYF. CDR3 nucleotide sequence: TGTGCCAGCAGCCAAGATTCGTCCCAGGACAGGGGGTACTTC. This sequence joins TRBV7-2 and TRBJ2-7; 9 nucleotides align to TRBD1. The CDR3 covers 14 residues. CDR1 is SGHTA, CDR2 FQGNSA, per germline. Germline trimming cut 5 bases from V and 12 bases from J; bases unmatched to any gene: 14.

This clonotype was counted many times. This chain uses TRBV7-2 with TRBJ2-1, with 9 positions matching TRBD1. CDR3 length: 14 residues. V was pared by 5 bases and J by 6 bases, with 5 bases of the junction left unmatched. Germline-derived CDR1 and CDR2 are SGHTA and FQGNSA. The CDR3 loop is CASSLQGASNEQFF. CDR3 nucleotide sequence: TGTGCCAGCAGCCTACAGGGGGCCTCCAATGAGCAGTTCTTC.

This clonotype was detected many times. This sequence joins TRBV6-2 or TRBV6-3 and TRBJ1-2; the D gene is possibly TRBD1 (5 bases). Per the germline V gene, CDR1 is MNHEY and CDR2 is SVGEGT. V shed 2 bases and J shed 6 bases, with 7 bases lying between them. This CDR3 has 12 amino acids. The CDR3 coding sequence is TGTGCCAGCAGTTACAGGGGAGATGGCTACACCTTC. Protein product: CASSYRGDGYTF.

This clonotype came up many times. In DNA, the CDR3 is TGTGCCAGCAGAAGGGACTATGGCTACACCTTC. As protein: CASRRDYGYTF. The chain recombines TRBV12-3 or TRBV12-4 with TRBJ1-2; no definite D call. Trimming removed 6 bases from V and 3 bases from J, with 5 bases in between. The CDR3 is made up of 11 amino acids.

This clonotype was observed at least ten times. The chain combines TRBV11-3 with TRBJ2-7; 8 nucleotides align to TRBD1. This CDR3 spans 14 amino acids. V was pared by 1 base and J by 2 bases, with 1 base of the junction left unmatched. Germline-derived CDR1 and CDR2 are SGHNT and YENEEA. The CDR3 nucleotides are TGTGCCAGCAGCTTAGGGACAGGGCCCTACGAGCAGTACTTC. This codes for CASSLGTGPYEQYF.

This clonotype was counted ten times or more. The J gene is TRBJ1-4, the V gene TRBV30; D not certain. Trimming removed 1 base from V and 8 bases from J, with 14 bases in between. Germline V gene lookup returns CDR1 GTSNPN and CDR2 SVGIG (reference sequence). CDR3 size: 14 residues. CDR3 in DNA: TGTGCCTGGAGTGCCACGACCTGGGGAGAAAAACTGTTTTTT. It yields the protein CAWSATTWGEKLFF.

The rearrangement joins TRBV20-1 to TRBJ2-5; 9 nucleotides agree with TRBD2. The CDR3 consists of 17 residues. The germline CDR1 and CDR2 sequences are DFQATT and SNEGSKA (reference sequence). With 0 bases clipped from V and 3 bases from J, the junction kept 11 bases outside the gene matches. The chain's CDR3 is CSARDGLAGLMEETQYF. CDR3 nucleotide sequence: TGCAGTGCTAGAGATGGGCTAGCGGGGTTGATGGAAGAGACCCAGTACTTC.

This clonotype was seen only a few times. V usage is TRBV10-3 and J usage is TRBJ1-1, with a weak D call TRBD1 (6 bases). V was cut by 6 bases and J by 2 bases, with 13 bases left in between. The CDR3 has 14 residues. Germline V lookup: CDR1 ENHRY, CDR2 SYGVKD. CDR3 sequence (DNA): TGTGCCATCAGACCAAGGGGGGAAAACACTGAAGCTTTCTTT. Protein: CAIRPRGENTEAFF.

The V call is TRBV19, the J call TRBJ1-2, with TRBD1 as a possible D gene (5 bases). The CDR3 has 14 residues. Germline V gene data show CDR1 as LNHDA and CDR2 as SQIVND (reference sequence). Trimming removed 6 bases at V and 8 bases at J, with 19 bases between. CDR3 region: CASSPSGEIRGYTF. DNA for the CDR3: TGTGCCAGTAGCCCCTCGGGGGAGATCAGGGGCTACACCTTC.

In regard to this clonotype: Germline and junction disagree at one end, which may indicate a read error. The chain has TRBV7-7 and TRBJ2-5; D could derive from TRBD1 or TRBD2 (5 bases each). From germline, CDR1 is SSHAT and CDR2 FNYEAQ (reference sequence). The CDR3 loop spans 15 amino acids. CDR3 amino acids: CASSSAGSNTGALYF. Written as DNA, the CDR3 is TGTGCTAGCAGCTCCGCAGGGAGTAACACCGGGGCGCTGTACTTC.

Points on this clonotype: A junction boundary mismatches the germline segment, possibly from a read error. V and J are TRBV5-6 and TRBJ1-2; D ambiguous. The CDR3 is 14 residues long. The germline V gene has CDR1 SGHDT and CDR2 YYEEEE. CDR3 in amino acids: CATSMDMGGRGYTF. DNA for the CDR3: TGTGCCACCAGCATGGATATGGGTGGTCGTGGCTACACCTTC.